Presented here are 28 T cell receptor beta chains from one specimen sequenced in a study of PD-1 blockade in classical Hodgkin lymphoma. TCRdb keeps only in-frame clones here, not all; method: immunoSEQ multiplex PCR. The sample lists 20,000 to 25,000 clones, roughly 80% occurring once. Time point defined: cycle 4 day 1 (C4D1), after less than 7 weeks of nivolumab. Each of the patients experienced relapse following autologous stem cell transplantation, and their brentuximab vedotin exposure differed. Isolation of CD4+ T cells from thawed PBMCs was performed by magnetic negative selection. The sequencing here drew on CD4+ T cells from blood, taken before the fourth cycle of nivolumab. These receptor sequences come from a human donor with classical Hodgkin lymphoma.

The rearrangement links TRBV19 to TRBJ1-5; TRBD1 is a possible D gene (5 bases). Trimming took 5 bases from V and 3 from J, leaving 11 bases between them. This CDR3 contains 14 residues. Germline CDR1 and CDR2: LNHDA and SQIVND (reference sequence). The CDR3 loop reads CASSLRQFNQPQHF. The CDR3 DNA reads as TGTGCCAGTAGTCTTCGACAGTTCAATCAGCCCCAGCATTTT. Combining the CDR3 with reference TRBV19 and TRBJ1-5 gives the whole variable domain DGGITQSPKYLFRKEGQNVTLSCEQNLNHDAMYWYRQDPGQGLRLIYYSQIVNDFQKGDIAEGYSVSREKKESFPLTVTSAQKNPTAFYLCASSLRQFNQPQHFGDGTRLSIL.

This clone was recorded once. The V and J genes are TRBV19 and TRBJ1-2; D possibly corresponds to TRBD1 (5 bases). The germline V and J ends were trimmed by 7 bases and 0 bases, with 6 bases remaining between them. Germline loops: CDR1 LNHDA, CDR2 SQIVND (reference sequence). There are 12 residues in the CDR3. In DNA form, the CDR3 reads TGTGCCAGTACACAGGCTAACTATGGCTACACCTTC. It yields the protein CASTQANYGYTF.

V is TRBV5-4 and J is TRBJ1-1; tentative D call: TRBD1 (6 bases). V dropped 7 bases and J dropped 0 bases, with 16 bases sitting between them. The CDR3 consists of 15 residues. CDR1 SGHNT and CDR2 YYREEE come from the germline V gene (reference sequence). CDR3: CASSLAGGMNTEAFF. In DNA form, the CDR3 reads TGTGCCAGCTCCTTGGCTGGGGGCATGAACACTGAAGCTTTCTTT.

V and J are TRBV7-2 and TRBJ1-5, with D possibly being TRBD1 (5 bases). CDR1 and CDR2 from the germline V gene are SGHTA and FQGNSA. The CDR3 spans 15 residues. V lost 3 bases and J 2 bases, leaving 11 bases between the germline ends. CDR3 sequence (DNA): TGTGCCAGCAGCTTCTTTGGGGGTGGCAATCAGCCCCAGCATTTT. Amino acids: CASSFFGGGNQPQHF.

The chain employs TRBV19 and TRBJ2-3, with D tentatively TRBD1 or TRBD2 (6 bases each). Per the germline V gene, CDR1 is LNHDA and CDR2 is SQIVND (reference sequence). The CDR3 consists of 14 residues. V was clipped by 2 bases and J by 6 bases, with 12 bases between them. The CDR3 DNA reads TGTGCCAGTAGTATACTCCGGAGGGGGGATACGCAGTATTTT. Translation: CASSILRRGDTQYF. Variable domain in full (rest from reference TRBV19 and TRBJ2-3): DGGITQSPKYLFRKEGQNVTLSCEQNLNHDAMYWYRQDPGQGLRLIYYSQIVNDFQKGDIAEGYSVSREKKESFPLTVTSAQKNPTAFYLCASSILRRGDTQYFGPGTRLTVL.

The CDR3 sequence: CASSAGTSGANTQYF. CDR3 DNA: TGCGCCAGCAGTGCTGGGACTAGCGGGGCGAATACGCAGTATTTT. The rearrangement joins TRBV5-1 to TRBJ2-3; 13 nucleotides match TRBD2. Looked up from germline, CDR1 is SGHRS and CDR2 is YFSETQ. This CDR3 comprises 15 residues. Trimming took 5 bases from V and 7 from J; bases not matched to a gene: 7.

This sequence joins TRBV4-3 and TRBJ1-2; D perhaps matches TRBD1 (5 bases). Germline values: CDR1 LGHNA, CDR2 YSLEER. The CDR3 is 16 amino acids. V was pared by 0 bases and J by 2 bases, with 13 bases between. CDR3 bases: TGCGCCAGCAGCCAAGAGTGGGGGGTTTTAAACTATGGCTACACCTTC. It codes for CASSQEWGVLNYGYTF.

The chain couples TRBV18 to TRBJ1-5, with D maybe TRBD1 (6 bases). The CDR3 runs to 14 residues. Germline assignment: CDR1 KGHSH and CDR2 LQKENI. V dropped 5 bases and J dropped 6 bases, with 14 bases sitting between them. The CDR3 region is CASSELQGLQPQHF. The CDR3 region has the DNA TGTGCCAGCTCAGAATTACAGGGACTTCAGCCCCAGCATTTT.

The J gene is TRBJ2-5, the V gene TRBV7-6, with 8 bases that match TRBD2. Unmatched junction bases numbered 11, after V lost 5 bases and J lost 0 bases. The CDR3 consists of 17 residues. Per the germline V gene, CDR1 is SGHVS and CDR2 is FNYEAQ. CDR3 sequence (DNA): TGTGCCAGCAGCCGAACCGGGACTAGTAGTTACCAAGAGACCCAGTACTTC. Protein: CASSRTGTSSYQETQYF.

The CDR3 DNA reads as TGTGCCAGCAGCTTAACCGGGACATTGAACACTGAAGCTTTCTTT. This translates into CASSLTGTLNTEAFF. J is TRBJ1-1 and V is TRBV7-9; maybe TRBD1 (6 bases). The V end was cut by 2 bases, the J end by 0 bases, with 10 bases between. The CDR3 has 15 amino acids. The germline V gene has CDR1 SEHNR and CDR2 FQNEAQ (reference sequence).

The CDR3 here is CASSSTGTNRDTQYF. The CDR3 DNA reads as TGCGCCAGCAGCTCCACTGGGACCAACAGAGATACGCAGTATTTT. The chain links TRBV5-1 to TRBJ2-3, with D perhaps TRBD1 or TRBD2 (5 bases each). This CDR3 has 15 amino acids. CDR1 is SGHRS, CDR2 YFSETQ, per germline. Between the trimmed V and J ends, which lost 3 bases and 5 bases, there was a span of 16 bases.

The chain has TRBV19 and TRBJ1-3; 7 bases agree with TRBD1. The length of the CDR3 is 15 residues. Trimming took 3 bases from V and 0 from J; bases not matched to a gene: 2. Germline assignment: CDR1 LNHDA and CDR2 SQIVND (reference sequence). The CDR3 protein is CASSMDRSSGNTIYF. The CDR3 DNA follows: TGTGCCAGTAGTATGGACAGGAGCTCTGGAAACACCATATATTTT.

CDR3 loop: CASSLDPGRGRVAYGYTF. As DNA, the CDR3 is TGTGCCAGCAGCTTAGATCCCGGGCGGGGTAGGGTGGCCTATGGCTACACCTTC. This chain joins TRBV11-2 and TRBJ1-2; no reliable D call. V was cut by 0 bases and J by 4 bases, with 21 bases left in between. Germline loops: CDR1 SGHAT, CDR2 FQNNGV. The CDR3 extends over 18 amino acids.

CDR3 bases: TGTGCCAGCAGCCGTCAAGGGAGGGGCGAGCAGTACTTC. Its translation is CASSRQGRGEQYF. J is TRBJ2-7 and V is TRBV7-2, with 7 bases aligning to TRBD2. Germline V CDR1 and CDR2: SGHTA, FQGNSA. This CDR3 contains 13 residues. Trimming took 5 bases from V and 6 from J; bases not matched to a gene: 7.

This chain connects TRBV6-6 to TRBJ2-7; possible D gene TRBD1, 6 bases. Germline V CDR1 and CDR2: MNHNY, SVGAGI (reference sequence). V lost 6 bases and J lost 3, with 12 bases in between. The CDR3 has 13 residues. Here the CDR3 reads CASSATGFYEQYF. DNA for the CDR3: TGTGCCAGCAGCGCCACAGGGTTCTACGAGCAGTACTTC.

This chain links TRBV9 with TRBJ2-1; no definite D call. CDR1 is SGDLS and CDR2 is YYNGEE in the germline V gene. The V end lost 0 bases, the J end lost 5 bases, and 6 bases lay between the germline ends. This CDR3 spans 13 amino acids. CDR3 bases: TGTGCCAGCAGCGTAGGTCCCGACAATGAGCAGTTCTTC. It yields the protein CASSVGPDNEQFF.

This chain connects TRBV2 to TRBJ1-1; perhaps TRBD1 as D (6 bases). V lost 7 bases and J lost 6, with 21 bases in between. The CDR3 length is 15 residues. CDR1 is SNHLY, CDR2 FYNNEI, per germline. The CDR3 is CASTVRQVRFAEAFF. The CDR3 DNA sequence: TGTGCCAGCACGGTCAGACAGGTGAGGTTCGCTGAAGCTTTCTTT.

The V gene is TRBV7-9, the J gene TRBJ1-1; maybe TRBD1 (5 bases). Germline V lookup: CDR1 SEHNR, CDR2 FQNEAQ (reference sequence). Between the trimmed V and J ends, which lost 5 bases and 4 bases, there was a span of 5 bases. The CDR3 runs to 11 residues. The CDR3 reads CASSQGTEAFF. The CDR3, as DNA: TGTGCCAGCAGCCAGGGCACTGAAGCTTTCTTT.

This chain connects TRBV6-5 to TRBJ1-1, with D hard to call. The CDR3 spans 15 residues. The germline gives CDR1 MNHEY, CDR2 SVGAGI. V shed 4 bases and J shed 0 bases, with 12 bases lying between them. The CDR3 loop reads CASSLVNGLNTEAFF. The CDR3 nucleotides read TGTGCCAGCAGTTTAGTAAACGGCCTGAACACTGAAGCTTTCTTT.

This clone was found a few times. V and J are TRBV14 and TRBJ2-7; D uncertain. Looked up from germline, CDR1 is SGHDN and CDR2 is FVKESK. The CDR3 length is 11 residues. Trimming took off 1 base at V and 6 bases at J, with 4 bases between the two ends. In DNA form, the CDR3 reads TGTGCCAGCAGCCAAGGGACCGAGCAGTACTTC. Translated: CASSQGTEQYF.

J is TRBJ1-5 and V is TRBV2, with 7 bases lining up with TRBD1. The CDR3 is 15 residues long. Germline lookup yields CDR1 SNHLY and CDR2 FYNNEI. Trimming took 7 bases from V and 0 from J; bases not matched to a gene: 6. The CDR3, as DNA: TGTGCCAGCACAGGGGGGACACTTAGCAATCAGCCCCAGCATTTT. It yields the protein CASTGGTLSNQPQHF.

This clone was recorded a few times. CDR3 nucleotide sequence: TGTGCCAGCAGGTTTCCATGGGGCCATGGCTACACCTTC. This translates into CASRFPWGHGYTF. The chain couples TRBV6-6 to TRBJ1-2; a possible D gene is TRBD1 (5 bases). With 6 bases removed from V and 6 bases from J, the gap between germline ends came to 14 bases. The CDR3 has 13 amino acids. In germline, CDR1 is MNHNY, CDR2 SVGAGI (reference sequence).

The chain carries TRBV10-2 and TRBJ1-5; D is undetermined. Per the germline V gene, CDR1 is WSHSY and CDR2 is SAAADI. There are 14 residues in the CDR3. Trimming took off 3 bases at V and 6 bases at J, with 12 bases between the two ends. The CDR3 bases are TGCGCCAGCAGTGAACCGGGAGAGGGTCAGCCCCAGCATTTT. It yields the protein CASSEPGEGQPQHF.

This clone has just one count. The CDR3 DNA reads as TGTGCCAGCAGCCGGGACGGTTCCTACGAGCAGTACTTC. It codes for CASSRDGSYEQYF. The V and J genes are TRBV7-2 and TRBJ2-7, with D tentatively TRBD1 or TRBD2 (5 bases each). The CDR3 totals 13 residues. V lost 5 bases to trimming and J lost 1 base, with 9 bases between them. Germline CDR1 is SGHTA and CDR2 is FQGNSA.

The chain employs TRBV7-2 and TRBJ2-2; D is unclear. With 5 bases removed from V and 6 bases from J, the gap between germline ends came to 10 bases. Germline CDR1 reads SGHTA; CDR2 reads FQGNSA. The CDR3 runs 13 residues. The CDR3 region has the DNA TGTGCCAGCAGCACGAGTCCCTCCGGGGAGCTGTTTTTT. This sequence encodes CASSTSPSGELFF.

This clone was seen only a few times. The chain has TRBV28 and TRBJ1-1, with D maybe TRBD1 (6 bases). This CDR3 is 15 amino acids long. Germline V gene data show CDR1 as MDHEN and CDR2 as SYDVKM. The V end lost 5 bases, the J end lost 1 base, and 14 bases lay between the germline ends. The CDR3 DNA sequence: TGTGCCAGCAGTGTATCGACAGGCGGGAACACTGAAGCTTTCTTT. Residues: CASSVSTGGNTEAFF. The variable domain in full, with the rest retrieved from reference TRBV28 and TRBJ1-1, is DVKVTQSSRYLVKRTGEKVFLECVQDMDHENMFWYRQDPGLGLRLIYFSYDVKMKEKGDIPEGYSVSREKKERFSLILESASTNQTSMYLCASSVSTGGNTEAFFGQGTRLTVV.

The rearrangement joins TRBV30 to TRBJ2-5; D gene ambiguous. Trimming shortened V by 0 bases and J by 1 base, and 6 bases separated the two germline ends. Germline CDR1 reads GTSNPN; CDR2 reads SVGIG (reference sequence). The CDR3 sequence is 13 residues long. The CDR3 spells CAWSVIGQETQYF. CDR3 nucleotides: TGTGCCTGGAGTGTCATTGGCCAAGAGACCCAGTACTTC.

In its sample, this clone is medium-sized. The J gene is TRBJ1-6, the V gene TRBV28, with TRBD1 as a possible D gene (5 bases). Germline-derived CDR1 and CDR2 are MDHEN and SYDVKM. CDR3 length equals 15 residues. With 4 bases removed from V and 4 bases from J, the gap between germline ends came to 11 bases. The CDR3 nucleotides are TGTGCCAGCAGTTCCTATCAGGGTTATAATTCACCCCTCCACTTT. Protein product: CASSSYQGYNSPLHF.